This T cell receptor (beta chain) was sequenced during a study of blood T cell repertoires in COVID-19. The germline V gene has CDR1 SGHTA and CDR2 FQGNSA. This CDR3 comprises 16 residues. V dropped 5 bases and J dropped 10; count of bases not matched to a gene: 15. As processed by the authors: Counts of nucleated cells, estimated from reference gene primer amplification, were obtained. Sequencing was performed with immunoSEQ multiplex PCR; in TCRdb, only in-frame clones are kept and a portion is missing. V and J calls and clone size are as listed in that table; D and trimming were resolved from the DNA. The top ten clones hold roughly 4% of a sample with some 160,000 clones, 80% to 90% of them seen once.

The receptor's source is a woman between 70 and 85 years old with acute or convalescent COVID-19. V and J are TRBV7-2 and TRBJ2-2; 8 bases match TRBD2. The sample comprised peripheral blood. The CDR3 spells CASSPPGLVHRSELFF. The CDR3 DNA sequence: TGTGCCAGCAGCCCGCCGGGACTAGTACACCGGTCGGAGCTGTTTTTT.